These 19 T cell receptor beta chains share one sample of origin, sequenced in a study of CD8 T cells in Susac syndrome (dated by TCRdb to between 2019 and 2020). Library method: the immunoSEQ multiplex PCR assay. RNA was extracted using the RNeasy kit, and roughly 0.45 to 1 microgram was reverse transcribed with random hexamers. TCRdb redid the processing of the public reads, applying fastp at Q25 and MiXCR, and retained in-frame beta chains. Rows matching on CDR3 protein sequence are summarized as one entry with the most common DNA and genes. The sample table contains about 130,000 distinct CDR3 sequences; only one count was recorded for over 85% of them. The top ten clonotypes cover roughly 0.29% of the sample. The sample taken for sequencing was CD8+ T cells from PBMCs. These receptors were collected from a human donor with multiple sclerosis.

The chain links TRBV25-1 to TRBJ1-1, with D hard to call. The germline V gene has CDR1 MGHDK and CDR2 SYGVNS. This CDR3 comprises 11 residues. V lost 4 bases, J lost 8 bases, and 8 bases lay in between. Written as DNA, the CDR3 is TGTGCCAGCAGTGTCGGGCGAGAAGCTTTCTTT. It is translated as CASSVGREAFF.

V and J are TRBV13 and TRBJ2-7; 9 nucleotides match TRBD1. Germline-derived CDR1 and CDR2 are PRHDT and FYEKMQ (reference sequence). The CDR3 is 15 residues long. With V trimmed by 4 bases and J by 4 bases, 8 bases remained unmatched. The CDR3 nucleotides are TGTGCCAGCAGCTCGGGACAGGGCGGTCAGTACGAGCAGTACTTC. Translation gives CASSSGQGGQYEQYF.

The CDR3 here is CASSDLQRANEKLFF. The DNA for the CDR3 is TGTGCCAGCAGTGACCTACAGAGAGCGAATGAAAAACTGTTTTTT. This chain uses TRBV2 with TRBJ1-4, with D uncertain. Between the trimmed V and J ends, which lost 3 bases and 5 bases, there was a span of 13 bases. The CDR3 sequence is 15 residues long. The V gene's germline CDR1 is SNHLY and CDR2 FYNNEI.

This chain links TRBV6-1 with TRBJ2-3; D is perhaps TRBD1 or TRBD2 (5 bases each). Trimming shortened V by 5 bases and J by 2 bases, and 20 bases separated the two germline ends. Germline V CDR1 and CDR2: MNHNS, SASEGT. The length of the CDR3 is 17 residues. CDR3 DNA sequence: TGTGCCAGCAGTCCCGGGACCCACACTCCGATCACAGATACGCAGTATTTT. It encodes CASSPGTHTPITDTQYF.

This chain connects TRBV27 to TRBJ2-1; D perhaps matches TRBD1 (6 bases). Germline lookup yields CDR1 MNHEY and CDR2 SMNVEV (reference sequence). Trimming shortened V by 6 bases and J by 7 bases, and 13 bases separated the two germline ends. This CDR3 spans 13 amino acids. The CDR3 DNA sequence: TGTGCCAGCAGCTTTGACAGGTTAAATGAGCAGTTCTTC. This translates into CASSFDRLNEQFF.

The genes are TRBV11-3 and TRBJ2-5; 12 positions match TRBD2. V gave up 5 bases and J gave up 0 bases; unmatched junction bases: 16. The germline gives CDR1 SGHNT, CDR2 YENEEA. The CDR3 length is 20 residues. CDR3 protein: CASSPPRTSGVGLYQETQYF. The CDR3 DNA sequence: TGTGCCAGCAGCCCCCCCCGGACTAGCGGGGTCGGTCTGTACCAAGAGACCCAGTACTTC.

The gene calls are TRBV7-2 and TRBJ2-7, with TRBD2 matching over 10 bases. With V trimmed by 6 bases and J by 0 bases, 8 bases remained unmatched. CDR3 length equals 16 residues. The germline gives CDR1 SGHTA, CDR2 FQGNSA. CDR3 coding DNA: TGTGCCAGCAGACCCCCGGGACTAGCGAACTCCTACGAGCAGTACTTC. It specifies CASRPPGLANSYEQYF.

This chain links TRBV4-1 with TRBJ2-7, with D perhaps matching TRBD2 (5 bases). Germline CDR1 reads MGHRA; CDR2 reads YSYEKL. The CDR3 totals 16 residues. V dropped 0 bases and J dropped 4 bases, with 16 bases sitting between them. The CDR3 is CASSQDPSSTFYEQYV. The CDR3 DNA reads TGCGCCAGCAGCCAAGATCCTAGCTCAACCTTTTACGAGCAGTACGTC.

This rearrangement joins TRBV12-3 or TRBV12-4 to TRBJ2-1, with 9 bases lining up with TRBD2. V lost 7 bases to trimming and J lost 4 bases; unmatched junction nucleotides: 8. The CDR3 consists of 15 residues. The DNA for the CDR3 is TGTGCCAGCACCCTCGGACTAGCGCCATACAATGAGCAGTTCTTC. Amino acid sequence: CASTLGLAPYNEQFF.

The chain employs TRBV11-3 and TRBJ2-1; D uncertain. Trimming took 5 bases from V and 8 from J, leaving 13 bases between them. Germline CDR1 SGHNT, CDR2 YENEEA. The CDR3 has 13 amino acids. This chain's CDR3 is CASSPASPHEQFF. Written as DNA, the CDR3 is TGTGCCAGCAGCCCGGCTAGTCCCCATGAGCAGTTCTTC.

The rearrangement links TRBV9 to TRBJ2-1; tentative D call: TRBD2 (5 bases). Per the germline V gene, CDR1 is SGDLS and CDR2 is YYNGEE. V lost 4 bases, J lost 1 base, and 12 bases lay in between. The CDR3 spans 15 residues. For the CDR3, the DNA is TGTGCCAGCAGCCCCGGCCAGCGGTCCTACAATGAGCAGTTCTTC. This codes for CASSPGQRSYNEQFF.

The CDR3, as DNA: TGTGCCAGCAGTTTAGGAACCCCGGAAGCTTTCTTT. It yields the protein CASSLGTPEAFF. The rearrangement uses TRBV12-3 or TRBV12-4 and TRBJ1-1; no definite D call. The CDR3 contains 12 residues. Trimming took 1 base from V and 8 from J, leaving 8 bases between them.

The V gene is TRBV5-1, the J gene TRBJ2-1; the D is unclear. Deletions cut 4 bases from V and 0 bases from J, with 14 bases between. In germline, CDR1 is SGHRS, CDR2 YFSETQ. This CDR3 comprises 16 residues. The chain's CDR3 is CASSLTFALSYNEQFF. The CDR3 nucleotides read TGCGCCAGCAGCCTAACTTTTGCACTCTCCTACAATGAGCAGTTCTTC.

V is TRBV4-1 and J is TRBJ2-7, with 11 bases fitting TRBD1. From germline, CDR1 is MGHRA and CDR2 YSYEKL. After removal of 3 bases from V and 0 bases from J, the junction contained 4 bases not matched to a gene. The CDR3 totals 16 residues. The CDR3 protein is CASSHPGQGASYEQYF. DNA for the CDR3: TGCGCCAGCAGCCACCCCGGACAGGGGGCCTCCTACGAGCAGTACTTC.

The CDR3 nucleotides are TGTGCCAGCAGCCAAGGGTGGGGGGCACCCTACGAGCAGTACGTC. Its translation is CASSQGWGAPYEQYV. The chain couples TRBV3-1 to TRBJ2-7; possibly TRBD1 or TRBD2 for D (6 bases each). The CDR3 is 15 amino acids. Germline assignment: CDR1 LGHDT and CDR2 YNNKEL (reference sequence). Trimming took off 1 base at V and 2 bases at J, with 12 bases between the two ends.

The gene calls are TRBV10-2 and TRBJ2-7, with unresolved D. The CDR3 sequence is 12 residues long. Trimming left V 4 bases short and J 5 bases short, with 9 bases between. Germline CDR1 WSHSY, CDR2 SAAADI. CDR3 sequence reads: CASSAAPNEQYF. The CDR3 coding sequence is TGCGCCAGCAGTGCGGCACCGAACGAGCAGTACTTC.

The chain links TRBV29-1 to TRBJ2-3; D is perhaps TRBD2 (6 bases). V was cut by 0 bases and J by 2 bases, with 12 bases left in between. CDR1 and CDR2 (germline): SQVTM, ANQGSEA. CDR3 size: 15 residues. The CDR3 loop reads CSVEDTGEVTDTQYF. CDR3 sequence (DNA): TGCAGCGTTGAAGATACGGGGGAGGTCACAGATACGCAGTATTTT.

The J gene is TRBJ1-2, the V gene TRBV20-1, with a tentative D call TRBD1 (5 bases). Germline V CDR1 and CDR2: DFQATT, SNEGSKA (reference sequence). CDR3 length: 15 residues. V was pared by 0 bases and J by 5 bases, with 16 bases between. The CDR3 nucleotides read TGCAGTGCTAGAGATCTGGGCAGGGAGGAGTATGGCTACACCTTC. Translation gives CSARDLGREEYGYTF.

The chain joins TRBV7-9 to TRBJ1-2; D is undetermined. The CDR3 extends over 11 amino acids. With 10 bases removed from V and 8 bases from J, the gap between germline ends came to 14 bases. CDR1 and CDR2 from the germline V gene are SEHNR and FQNEAQ (reference sequence). CDR3 amino acids: CAIDPPGGYTF. The CDR3 bases are TGTGCCATCGATCCACCGGGCGGCTACACCTTC.